This TCR beta chain derives from a study of T cells in Graves' hyperthyroidism and ophthalmopathy. Uncontrolled infection, other autoimmune disease, pregnancy or lactation disqualified patients from enrolment. The PBMCs studied were ones that came from 8 to 10 ml fresh peripheral blood. RNA transcripts yielded amplified TCR beta CDR3 regions. First-round RT-PCR of the TCR CDR3 relied on the HTBI primer set. In TCRdb, the multiplex PCR reads were re-called with MiXCR into one record per CDR3 protein. This table has over 500,000 distinct CDR3 sequences, about 15% appearing once. V was pared by 5 bases and J by 2 bases, with 9 bases between. Germline V gene sequence: CDR1 SNHLY, CDR2 FYNNEI. CDR3 length: 13 amino acids. This clonotype was recorded at least ten times.

The sample was blood. The sequence came from a woman aged 40 to 55 with Graves' hyperthyroidism. The chain combines TRBV2 with TRBJ1-2; D gene ambiguous. The CDR3 here is CASSSSVNYGYTF. As DNA, the CDR3 is TGTGCCAGCAGTTCATCAGTCAACTATGGCTACACCTTC.